Following are 8 T cell receptor beta chains from one sample sequenced in a study of T-cell reconstitution after alpha-beta-depleted transplantation in children. As it was prepared, the TCRbeta library received unique molecular identifiers. TCRdb passed the PCR reads through MiXCR, listing each CDR3 protein once. In the table there are about 370,000 distinct CDR3 sequences, roughly 20% of which are singletons. Sample: PBMCs from the stem cell graft donor, taken from the stem cell graft. These TCRs come from a human donor who donated a stem cell graft to a child with acute myeloid leukemia.

The sample holds many counts of this clonotype. The gene calls are TRBV29-1 and TRBJ2-7; TRBD1 or TRBD2 may be the D gene (6 bases each). Germline V gene lookup returns CDR1 SQVTM and CDR2 ANQGSEA. V lost 6 bases and J lost 2, with 11 bases in between. The CDR3 length is 12 residues. Here the CDR3 reads CSVGGQTYEQYF. For the CDR3, the DNA is TGCAGCGTGGGAGGACAGACCTACGAGCAGTACTTC.

The CDR3 DNA is TGTGCCTGGGGTAAGCGGGAGTACTACGAGCAGTACTTC. Protein sequence: CAWGKREYYEQYF. V is TRBV30 and J is TRBJ2-7; TRBD2 agrees at 8 bases. This CDR3 spans 13 amino acids. Germline assignment: CDR1 GTSNPN and CDR2 SVGIG (reference sequence). The trim removed 5 bases at V and 3 bases at J, leaving 6 bases unmatched.

The rearrangement links TRBV6-1 to TRBJ2-7, with D perhaps TRBD1 or TRBD2 (5 bases each). The V end lost 2 bases, the J end lost 6 bases, and 14 bases lay between the germline ends. The length of the CDR3 is 14 residues. The V gene's germline CDR1 is MNHNS and CDR2 SASEGT. CDR3 nucleotide sequence: TGTGCCAGCAGTGAATGGGACCCGGGAAGCGAGCAGTACTTC. Translation gives CASSEWDPGSEQYF.

This clonotype turned up a few times. This chain uses TRBV6-2 or TRBV6-3 with TRBJ2-7, with D possibly matching TRBD2 (6 bases). Trimming removed 5 bases from V and 2 bases from J, with 7 bases in between. From germline, CDR1 is MNHEY and CDR2 SVGEGT. There are 12 residues in the CDR3. DNA for the CDR3: TGTGCCAGCAGTGGACTAACCTACGAGCAGTACTTC. Its translation: CASSGLTYEQYF.

This rearrangement joins TRBV18 to TRBJ1-4, with 10 bases matching TRBD1. This CDR3 is 13 amino acids long. Per the germline V gene, CDR1 is KGHSH and CDR2 is LQKENI. The V and J ends lost 5 bases and 8 bases, in that order; junction bases with no gene match: 2. CDR3 bases: TGTGCCAGCTCAGGACAGGGGGAAGAAAAACTGTTTTTT. This translates into CASSGQGEEKLFF.

This clonotype was detected a few times. The chain employs TRBV28 and TRBJ2-7; 7 bases are shared with TRBD2. J was trimmed by 4 bases and V by 5 bases; bases with no gene match: 11. This CDR3 has 15 residues. Germline CDR1 MDHEN, CDR2 SYDVKM. The CDR3 bases are TGTGCCAGCAGTGCCAGTAGCGGGCTCTCTTACGAGCAGTACTTC. The encoded protein is CASSASSGLSYEQYF.

This clonotype has a count of ten or more. The chain employs TRBV10-3 and TRBJ2-7, with a tentative D call TRBD1 (5 bases). Germline V gives CDR1 ENHRY, CDR2 SYGVKD. The CDR3 is made up of 11 amino acids. The V end was cut by 2 bases, the J end by 9 bases, with 8 bases between. The CDR3 nucleotides are TGTGCCATCAGTGAGAGGGGTTGGCAGTACTTC. Translating gives CAISERGWQYF.

The rearrangement links TRBV4-3 to TRBJ2-1; 9 nucleotides agree with TRBD1. Per the germline V gene, CDR1 is LGHNA and CDR2 is YSLEER. After removal of 4 bases from V and 5 bases from J, the junction contained 9 bases not matched to a gene. This CDR3 is 16 amino acids long. The CDR3 reads CASSRSRGQGHNEQFF. For the CDR3, the DNA is TGCGCCAGCAGCCGATCCAGGGGACAGGGCCACAATGAGCAGTTCTTC.